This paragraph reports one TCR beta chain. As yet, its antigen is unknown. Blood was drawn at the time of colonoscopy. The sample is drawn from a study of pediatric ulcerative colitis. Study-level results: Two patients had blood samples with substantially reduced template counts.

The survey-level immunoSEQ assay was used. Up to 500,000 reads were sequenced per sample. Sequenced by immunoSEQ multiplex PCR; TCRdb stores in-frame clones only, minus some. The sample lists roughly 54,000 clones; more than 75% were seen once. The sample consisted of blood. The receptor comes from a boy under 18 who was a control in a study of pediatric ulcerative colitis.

For the CDR3, the DNA is TGTGCCTGGAGTGTATCATCAGGGGGCGGCTACACCTTC. This sequence encodes CAWSVSSGGGYTF. The chain carries TRBV30 and TRBJ1-2; 8 positions agree with TRBD1. V was clipped by 0 bases and J by 8 bases; unmatched bases: 5. The CDR3 runs 13 residues. Germline V gives CDR1 GTSNPN, CDR2 SVGIG (reference sequence).